The 12 T cell receptor beta chains below all came from one sample that was sequenced in a study of cytomegalovirus exposure and HLA in healthy donors. In the PCR, 60 Vbeta and 13 Jbeta primers were used. Produced via immunoSEQ multiplex PCR; TCRdb's table is partial and in-frame only. The data hold 150,000 or so clones, with over 60% observed a single time. The sequencing sample was made of PBMCs. The receptors come from a woman in her thirties in good health and CMV-seronegative.

The chain carries TRBV6-6 and TRBJ1-2, with D possibly matching TRBD1 (6 bases). CDR3 size: 13 residues. The germline gives CDR1 MNHNY, CDR2 SVGAGI (reference sequence). Trimming took 5 bases from V and 4 from J, leaving 11 bases between them. CDR3 sequence: CASSPGTIYGYTF. The CDR3 region has the DNA TGTGCCAGCAGTCCAGGGACAATCTATGGCTACACCTTC.

The CDR3 region has the DNA TGCAGCGGTTCGTGGGCAGGGAATGAAAAACTGTTTTTT. The encoded protein is CSGSWAGNEKLFF. The chain links TRBV29-1 to TRBJ1-4; possibly TRBD1 for D (5 bases). The CDR3 covers 13 residues. V was cut by 7 bases and J by 5 bases, with 14 bases left in between. Germline assignment: CDR1 SQVTM and CDR2 ANQGSEA.

The rearrangement links TRBV6-5 to TRBJ2-1; perhaps TRBD1 as D (6 bases). The CDR3 runs to 15 residues. CDR1 and CDR2 from the germline V gene are MNHEY and SVGAGI. Trimming left V 6 bases short and J 0 bases short, with 12 bases between. CDR3 protein: CASSLRDTSYNEQFF. The DNA of the CDR3 is TGTGCCAGCAGCCTCCGGGACACCTCCTACAATGAGCAGTTCTTC.

This clone has more than one count but fewer than ten. V gene TRBV7-3 combines with J gene TRBJ2-7; 13 bases agree with TRBD2. Trimming cost V 3 bases and J 0 bases; bases outside gene matches: 14. The germline gives CDR1 SGHTA, CDR2 FQGTGA. The CDR3 is 20 residues long. CDR3 sequence reads: CASSFPETSGRHHSSYEQYF. CDR3 bases: TGTGCCAGCAGCTTCCCAGAGACTAGCGGGAGGCACCATTCCTCCTACGAGCAGTACTTC.

The chain uses TRBV7-9 and TRBJ2-6; 7 bases are a match to TRBD1. The germline gives CDR1 SEHNR, CDR2 FQNEAQ (reference sequence). CDR3 length: 18 amino acids. Trimming took 6 bases from V and 0 from J; bases not matched to a gene: 11. The CDR3 loop is CASSFSGQTHSGANVLTF. DNA for the CDR3: TGTGCCAGCAGTTTCTCGGGACAGACCCACTCTGGGGCCAACGTCCTGACTTTC.

The chain is built from TRBV27 and TRBJ2-5; weak D call: TRBD2 (6 bases). Germline V gene sequence: CDR1 MNHEY, CDR2 SMNVEV (reference sequence). V gave up 0 bases and J gave up 4 bases, with 15 bases separating them. This CDR3 has 16 residues. CDR3 amino acids: CASSLSFPSAGETQYF. In nucleotides, the CDR3 is TGTGCCAGCAGTTTATCGTTTCCTAGCGCCGGAGAGACCCAGTACTTC.

The chain carries TRBV2 and TRBJ1-1, with 10 bases identical to TRBD1. J gave up 3 bases and V 6 bases, and 16 bases lay outside the gene matches. Germline V CDR1 and CDR2: SNHLY, FYNNEI. The CDR3 extends over 18 amino acids. CDR3 nucleotide sequence: TGTGCCAGCAGGGTGCGACGGGGACAGGGGATGGTGGACACTGAAGCTTTCTTT. It encodes CASRVRRGQGMVDTEAFF.

This rearrangement joins TRBV4-2 to TRBJ1-3; tentatively, D is TRBD1 (5 bases). V lost 0 bases and J lost 4, with 13 bases in between. This CDR3 is built from 16 residues. CDR1 and CDR2 (germline): LGHNA, YNFKEQ. In DNA form, the CDR3 reads TGTGCCAGCAGCCAAGAAAGGGCGGGGGTAGGAAACACCATATATTTT. Residues: CASSQERAGVGNTIYF.

This rearrangement joins TRBV27 to TRBJ1-1; D gene uncertain. Trimming took off 2 bases at V and 0 bases at J, with 7 bases between the two ends. The germline V gene encodes CDR1 MNHEY and CDR2 SMNVEV (reference sequence). The CDR3 totals 14 residues. The CDR3 DNA follows: TGTGCCAGCAGTTTAAATAGAGTGAACACTGAAGCTTTCTTT. This encodes CASSLNRVNTEAFF.

This CDR3 is CASSSADTQYF. DNA for the CDR3: TGTGCCAGCAGTTCAGCAGATACGCAGTATTTT. The chain recombines TRBV28 with TRBJ2-3; D gene ambiguous. The length of the CDR3 is 11 residues. Trimming removed 4 bases from V and 4 bases from J, with 3 bases in between. Germline V CDR1 and CDR2: MDHEN, SYDVKM. Based on the CDR3 plus reference TRBV28 and TRBJ2-3, the full variable domain is DVKVTQSSRYLVKRTGEKVFLECVQDMDHENMFWYRQDPGLGLRLIYFSYDVKMKEKGDIPEGYSVSREKKERFSLILESASTNQTSMYLCASSSADTQYFGPGTRLTVL.

CDR3 loop: CASSVGTSGETQYF. The CDR3 DNA sequence: TGCGCCAGCAGCGTAGGGACTAGCGGAGAGACCCAGTACTTC. The chain couples TRBV5-1 to TRBJ2-5; the match to TRBD2 covers 11 bases. The CDR3 has 14 residues. The trim removed 4 bases at V and 4 bases at J, leaving 3 bases unmatched. CDR1 and CDR2 from the germline V gene are SGHRS and YFSETQ.

About this clone itself: A junction end diverges from the germline sequence, so it may reflect a read error. This chain joins TRBV25-1 and TRBJ1-2; TRBD1 agrees at 9 bases. The CDR3 is made up of 17 amino acids. Germline CDR1 and CDR2: MGHDK and SYGVNS. CDR3 protein: CASSASRDRASNYGYPF. Written as DNA, the CDR3 is TGTGCCAGCAGTGCCAGCCGGGACAGGGCATCTAACTATGGCTACCCCTTC.